This TCR beta chain emerged from a study of T-cell memory formation after mild COVID-19 (dated by TCRdb to the early 2020s). As for the study more broadly: TCR sequence clusters from the two donors were found to be largely donor specific. In a couple of donors, T-cell clones that expanded and contracted after mild COVID-19 were followed by sequencing TCRalpha and TCRbeta repertoires longitudinally. Two young, previously healthy adult volunteers made up the cohort, one male and one female.

With regard to this clonotype: No antigen is known for it. No clone much larger than this one lies a single base away; base qualities are absent.

PBMCs were isolated by Ficoll-Paque density gradient centrifugation. TCRdb names Illumina NovaSeq 6000 as the instrument used. TCRalpha and TCRbeta cDNA libraries were built by 5'RACE with constant-segment primers, adding sample barcodes and unique molecular identifiers. RNA was extracted from every sample with Trizol reagent. Libraries were amplified in two PCR steps, with a second sample barcode and Illumina TruSeq adapters added in the second step. Sequencing of libraries was performed on an Illumina NovaSeq with 2 x 150 bp paired-end reads. Under the source paper's analysis protocol: Demultiplexing of reads and collapsing into UMI-guided consensus sequences were performed with migec v1.2.7. Using mixcr v2.1.11, UMI consensuses were aligned to TRA and TRB V and J templates and then assembled into clonotypes. Clonotypes were classified as expanded or contracted when called significant by both edgeR and NoisET, with noise models trained on biological replicates. For edgeR calls, a false discovery rate-adjusted p below 0.01 and a log2 fold-change threshold of 1 were applied. As an exploratory analysis of dynamics, PCA with hierarchical clustering was applied to max-normalized trajectories of the 1000 most abundant clonotypes. Separately sequenced CD4+ and CD8+ repertoires were used to assign a CD4 or CD8 phenotype to each responding clone. Through fastp at Q25 and MiXCR, TCRdb rebuilt clones from the public reads, retaining in-frame beta chains. Rows with a matching CDR3 protein are joined into one entry that keeps the most common DNA and genes. TCRdb's processing, not the authors' own work, is the source of the V and J calls. The sample has 300,000 or so distinct CDR3 sequences on record, 16% of them singletons. Roughly 24% of the sample belongs to the ten largest clones.

Findings and caveats that apply to the study as a whole: Clones contracting from day 15 to 85 had balanced CD4/CD8 phenotypes, while a second wave expanding from day 15 to 37 was biased towards CD4+. Only a couple of mild cases were covered in the study, and larger cohorts including severe cases with pre-infection samples were considered necessary. Contracting CD4+ clones were found mainly in CM and EM memory subsets, while CD8+ clones were enriched in EMRA. The detection of some responding clones in pre-infection memory suggests that pre-existing cross-reactive memory T cells joined the SARS-CoV-2 response. SARS-CoV-2 specificity of the second-wave clones peaking on day 37 was not confirmed.

Sequenced sample: PBMCs or a T cell subset sorted from them (not recorded which). The sequence was collected from a man younger than 35 who had mild COVID-19 (a few samples of this study predate the infection). The sample titles of this study are shuffled in the database, so cell type and time point are left out; the donor was told from shared clones.

The CDR3 sequence is CASSQETPAGEQFF. The DNA sequence reads TGCGCCAGCAGCCAAGAGACCCCGGCAGGGGAGCAGTTCTTC. The receptor chain draws on TRBV4-3 and TRBJ2-1, with a weak D call of TRBD1 (5 bases match). The CDR3 sequence holds 14 residues, the cysteine and phenylalanine included. The sequence is cut down to CDR3 DNA, 42 bases in frame from base 1. Based on the germline V gene, the CDR1 and CDR2 sequences are LGHNA and YSLEER. V loses 0 bases, J loses 10 bases, and the germline ends lie 13 bases apart.